The T cell receptor (beta chain) under discussion was sequenced for a study of blood T cell repertoires in COVID-19. The wider study: COVID-19 samples collected from the United States, Italy and Spain covered acute and convalescent phases. PBMCs, B-cell-depleted T cells, or T cells provided the cDNA or gDNA that made up the material.

The assay was immunoSEQ multiplex PCR, and TCRdb's table has in-frame clones only and misses some. The sample consists of 150,000 to 200,000 clones, around 84% of them appearing once. This clone was seen more than once but under ten times. Those enrolled, adults aged roughly 18 to 89 years, came from around 24 US areas. The CDR3 totals 14 residues. Trimming shortened V by 3 bases and J by 1 base, and 7 bases separated the two germline ends. Germline values: CDR1 MNHNS, CDR2 SASEGT. The source is a man aged 50 or older who had recovered from COVID-19. Specimen: PBMCs or T cells enriched from blood (not recorded which). The chain links TRBV6-1 to TRBJ1-5, with D possibly TRBD1 on 6 matching bases. In DNA, the CDR3 is TGTGCCAGCAGTGAGACAGGAAGCAATCAGCCCCAGCATTTT. It yields the protein CASSETGSNQPQHF.